These T cell receptor beta chains were read from a single sample in a study of blood T cell repertoires in COVID-19. Sequencing was performed with immunoSEQ multiplex PCR; in TCRdb, only in-frame clones are kept and a portion is missing. The sample has fewer than 85,000 clones; less than 95% are singletons. Material: peripheral blood. All receptors derive from a woman aged 45-65 years in a cohort sampled during active COVID-19. Both conserved end residues are part of each CDR3. D genes are given only for firm matches. Some rows have no size entry. The others give once, few or many, or a class for an expanded clone.

v_gene,d_gene,abundance,j_gene,CDR3nt,CDR3aa
TRBV27,NA,NA,TRBJ2-2,TGTGCCAGCAGTATAGGGGCGCCCAGGGGGGCCGGGACCGGGGAGCTGTTTTTT,CASSIGAPRGAGTGELFF
TRBV27,NA,NA,TRBJ2-2,TGTGCCAGCAGTTTCAGTACCGGGGAGCTGTTTTTT,CASSFSTGELFF
TRBV27,TRBD2,NA,TRBJ2-3,TGTGCCAGCAGACGAAGCGGGAGTCGGACAGATACGCAGTATTTT,CASRRSGSRTDTQYF
TRBV6-5,NA,once,TRBJ2-2,TGTGCCAGCAAAGGGCAGGGACTTCGACAAGGGGAGCTGTTTTTT,CASKGQGLRQGELFF
TRBV28,TRBD2,NA,TRBJ2-1,TGTGCCAGCCTGTCGGTAGCGGGGGCAAGGAATGAGCAGTTCTTC,CASLSVAGARNEQFF
TRBV18,NA,once,TRBJ1-2,TGTGCCAGCCGCGAACAGGGAGATGACTATGGCTACACCTTC,CASREQGDDYGYTF
TRBV18,NA,once,TRBJ1-1,TGTGCCAGCTCACCGGGGGGGAGTACTGAAGCTTTCTTT,CASSPGGSTEAFF
TRBV19,TRBD2,NA,TRBJ2-5,TGTGCCAGTAGTATCCTAGCGGGGCAAGAGACCCAGTACTTC,CASSILAGQETQYF
TRBV19,TRBD2,NA,TRBJ2-5,TGTGCCAGTAGTATAAGCGCTAGCGGGAGTTTGGTAGAGACCCAGTACTTC,CASSISASGSLVETQYF
TRBV7-9,TRBD2,NA,TRBJ2-3,TGTGCCAGCAGCCGCGGACTAGCGGGAGTCTCAGATACGCAGTATTTT,CASSRGLAGVSDTQYF
TRBV7-2,NA,NA,TRBJ2-2,TGTGCCAGCAGCCTTCAATCCGAGGGGGAGCTGTTTTTT,CASSLQSEGELFF
TRBV27,TRBD2,NA,TRBJ2-7,TGTGCCAGCAGTTTCCTCGCTAGCGGCCGTTACGAGCAGTACTTC,CASSFLASGRYEQYF
TRBV9,NA,NA,TRBJ2-1,TGTGCCAGCAGCGTAGAAGCCACTAAAACCTACAATGAGCAGTTCTTC,CASSVEATKTYNEQFF
TRBV15,TRBD2,NA,TRBJ2-1,TGTGCCACCAGCAGAGAGGGGACTAGCGCGTACAATGAGCAGTTCTTC,CATSREGTSAYNEQFF
TRBV6-2/TRBV6-3,TRBD2,NA,TRBJ2-2,TGTGCCAGCAGTTACGGTGGAACTAGCGGTTTAGGTGGGGAGCTGTTTTTT,CASSYGGTSGLGGELFF
TRBV6-4,NA,once,TRBJ2-2,TGTGCCAGCAGTGACTCGATCTACCTGAATACCGGGGAGCTGTTTTTT,CASSDSIYLNTGELFF
TRBV5-1,TRBD2,NA,TRBJ2-2,TGCGCCAGCAGCTTCCTCAAGCGGGGGAAGTACACCGGGGAGCTGTTTTTT,CASSFLKRGKYTGELFF
TRBV18,TRBD1,NA,TRBJ2-3,TGTGCCAGCTCTTACCAGTTACAGGGGCACACAGATACGCAGTATTTT,CASSYQLQGHTDTQYF
TRBV27,TRBD2,NA,TRBJ2-7,TGTGCCAGCAGTTTAGGGACTAGCGGGAAAGGCGAGCAGTACTTC,CASSLGTSGKGEQYF
TRBV5-1,NA,NA,TRBJ2-7,TGCGCCAGCAGCCCTTACCTATACGAGCAGTACTTC,CASSPYLYEQYF
TRBV28,TRBD1,NA,TRBJ1-6,TGTGCCAGCAGCCCGACAGGGGATGTCTATAATTCACCCCTCCACTTT,CASSPTGDVYNSPLHF
TRBV7-6,NA,NA,TRBJ2-7,TGTGCCAGCAGCTTAGGAACGTCAGGGGCCCACGAGCAGTACTTC,CASSLGTSGAHEQYF
TRBV29-1,NA,NA,TRBJ2-3,TGCAGCGTTGATACGGGGGATTTT,CSVDTGDF
TRBV19,NA,NA,TRBJ1-5,TGTGCCAGTAGTATGAGTAGCAATCAGCCCCAGCATTTT,CASSMSSNQPQHF
TRBV7-9,NA,NA,TRBJ1-3,TGTGCCAGCAGCTTAGAAGGGGTTGGAAACACCATATATTTT,CASSLEGVGNTIYF
TRBV7-2,TRBD2,NA,TRBJ2-7,TGTGCCAGCAGCTTATTTGGGACTAGCGGATCCTACGAGCAGTACTTC,CASSLFGTSGSYEQYF
TRBV19,NA,NA,TRBJ2-5,TGTGCCAGTAGTATCGGCAGGGTAGGGACCCAGTACTTC,CASSIGRVGTQYF
TRBV28,NA,NA,TRBJ2-5,TGTGCCAGCAGCCTACACAAGGCACAGGGTTTAGAGACCCAGTACTTC,CASSLHKAQGLETQYF
TRBV2,NA,NA,TRBJ2-5,TGTGCCAGCAGCGACCCCTGGGACTCGACTATCGCGGGCCCAGGGACCCAGTACTTC,CASSDPWDSTIAGPGTQYF
TRBV6-6,NA,NA,TRBJ2-1,TGTGCCAGCAGCCCTGCGAACAATGAGCAGTTCTTC,CASSPANNEQFF
TRBV27,TRBD1,NA,TRBJ2-1,TGTGCCAGCAGTCGACAGGGGGCCTTCTACAATGAGCAGTTCTTC,CASSRQGAFYNEQFF
TRBV6-7,NA,NA,TRBJ1-5,TGTGCCAGCAGACACAGGGAGTGGAGCAATCAGCCCCAGCATTTT,CASRHREWSNQPQHF
TRBV13,TRBD1,NA,TRBJ1-2,TGTGCCAGCAGCTTTTCCCCCGGGACAGGGGGAGATGGCTACACCTTC,CASSFSPGTGGDGYTF
TRBV5-1,TRBD1,NA,TRBJ1-2,TGCGCCAGCAGCTTGGGAACAGGGGAGAACTATGGCTACACCTTC,CASSLGTGENYGYTF
TRBV24-1,NA,NA,TRBJ2-1,TGTGCCACGGACAGTGACTCCTACAATGAGCAGTTCTTC,CATDSDSYNEQFF
TRBV15,NA,NA,TRBJ2-1,TGTGCCACCAGCAGAGATATAGCGTCCAATGAGCAGTTCTTC,CATSRDIASNEQFF
TRBV2,NA,NA,TRBJ1-6,TGTGCCAGCAGTGAACAGGCCAATTCACCCCTCCACTTT,CASSEQANSPLHF
TRBV18,NA,NA,TRBJ2-3,TGTGCCAGCTCACCGACAGGTGAAACAGATACGCAGTATTTT,CASSPTGETDTQYF
TRBV30,TRBD2,NA,TRBJ2-1,TGTGCCTGGAGTCCACCGGGACTAGCGGGAATGGAGCAGTTCTTC,CAWSPPGLAGMEQFF
TRBV27,TRBD2,NA,TRBJ2-7,TGTGCCAGCAGTTCAAAGGGGCCTGGCGGGAGCCCCTACGAGCAGTACTTC,CASSSKGPGGSPYEQYF
TRBV13,NA,NA,TRBJ2-2,TGTGCCAGCAGTCCGTCCTACACCGGGGAGCTGTTTTTT,CASSPSYTGELFF
TRBV19,TRBD2,NA,TRBJ2-1,TGTGCCAGTAGTATCGGCGGGAGTATCTACAATGAGCAGTTCTTC,CASSIGGSIYNEQFF
TRBV6-5,TRBD1,NA,TRBJ2-7,TGTGCCAGCAGTCCCCCGACAGGGTTGGCCGAGCAGTACTTC,CASSPPTGLAEQYF
TRBV4-1,TRBD1,NA,TRBJ2-2,TGCGCCAGCAGCGTATCACGACAGGGAAGAGGGGAGCTGTTTTTT,CASSVSRQGRGELFF
TRBV11-3,NA,NA,TRBJ2-5,TGTGCCAGCAGCTTAGGAAGCGTCCAAGAGACCCAGTACTTC,CASSLGSVQETQYF
TRBV5-5,NA,NA,TRBJ2-5,TGTGCCAGCAGCTTAACAGCCGGTCAAGAGACCCAGTACTTC,CASSLTAGQETQYF
TRBV28,NA,NA,TRBJ2-7,TGTGCCAGCAAACAGGGCGGGCTCGAGCAGTACTTC,CASKQGGLEQYF
TRBV19,TRBD2,NA,TRBJ2-1,TGTGCCAGTAGTATCGGCTCCGGGACTAGCGGGAGGGTCCATGAGCAGTTCTTC,CASSIGSGTSGRVHEQFF